This T cell receptor beta chain was identified during a study of cytomegalovirus exposure and HLA in healthy donors. Findings and limits, study-wide: A later analysis linked a missense DCLRE1C variant to TCR beta V- and J-gene trimming. In a later analysis, at a false discovery rate of 0.05, roughly 17,000 TCR beta sequences matched HLA alleles. The majority of TCR sequences were rare, yet some public TCRs appeared in many donors. The authors confirmed in vitro that a few CMV-associated chains were specific for CMV antigens.

Trimming took 8 bases from V and 6 from J; bases not matched to a gene: 13. The CDR3 is 13 residues long. The germline CDR1 and CDR2 sequences are SQVTM and ANQGSEA. In regard to this clone: The antigen is not known.

The PCR used 60 Vbeta and 13 Jbeta primers. Method: immunoSEQ multiplex PCR; TCRdb's copy keeps in-frame clones and lacks some. The table has about 170,000 clones, 77% seen once. The V gene is TRBV29-1, the J gene TRBJ2-7; 7 bases are shared with TRBD2. The sequence was collected from a woman between 25 and 40 years old in good health and CMV-seropositive. Sequencing used PBMCs. The CDR3 DNA reads TGCAGCACCCTAAGCGGGAACGGCCTCGAGCAGTACTTC. It encodes CSTLSGNGLEQYF.